This T cell receptor (beta chain) appears in the sequencing data of a study of CD8 T cells in ankylosing spondylitis. This CDR3 spans 14 amino acids. V was shortened by 3 bases and J by 8 bases, with 14 bases between the two germline ends. TCRdb used MiXCR to reprocess the 5' RACE reads, holding one entry per CDR3 protein. The sample lists roughly 240,000 distinct CDR3 sequences, about 30% occurring once. The sample taken for sequencing was blood, either unsorted or a sorted T cell fraction (not recorded which). This chain joins TRBV12-3 or TRBV12-4 and TRBJ2-1, with D unclear. This clonotype was sampled from a male donor with ankylosing spondylitis or in good health (not recorded which). CDR3 sequence (DNA): TGTGCCAGCAGTTTCCGATTAGGTAATTATGAGCAGTTCTTC. This gives the protein CASSFRLGNYEQFF.